This T cell receptor (beta chain) was captured by sequencing in a study of blood T cells in healthy people across ages. The authors isolated at least 7 million PBMCs per sample. No fewer than 5.5 micrograms of total RNA were isolated from every sample. The CDR3 runs 12 residues. V lost 8 bases, J lost 2 bases, and 3 bases stayed unmatched. This clonotype was counted ten times or more. Its antigen remains unidentified. Next came a second PCR, run for about 6 to 11 cycles, which used a sample-barcoded 5' primer along with a J-beta primer mix. TCRdb itself ran the 5' RACE reads through MiXCR, one entry per CDR3 protein. The table shows around 1,900,000 distinct CDR3 sequences, with roughly two fifths occurring only once. Study outcomes and limitations: In older individuals, TCR beta diversity per million T cells was lower, falling roughly linearly with age. When set beside aged donors, long-lived donors presented more naive CD4+ cells and higher diversity.

The chain has TRBV12-3 or TRBV12-4 and TRBJ2-7; 7 bases map to TRBD1. This TCR came from a human donor in good health. Sequenced input: blood. The CDR3 DNA is TGTGCCAGCCGGGACAGCACCTACGAGCAGTACTTC. The encoded protein is CASRDSTYEQYF.